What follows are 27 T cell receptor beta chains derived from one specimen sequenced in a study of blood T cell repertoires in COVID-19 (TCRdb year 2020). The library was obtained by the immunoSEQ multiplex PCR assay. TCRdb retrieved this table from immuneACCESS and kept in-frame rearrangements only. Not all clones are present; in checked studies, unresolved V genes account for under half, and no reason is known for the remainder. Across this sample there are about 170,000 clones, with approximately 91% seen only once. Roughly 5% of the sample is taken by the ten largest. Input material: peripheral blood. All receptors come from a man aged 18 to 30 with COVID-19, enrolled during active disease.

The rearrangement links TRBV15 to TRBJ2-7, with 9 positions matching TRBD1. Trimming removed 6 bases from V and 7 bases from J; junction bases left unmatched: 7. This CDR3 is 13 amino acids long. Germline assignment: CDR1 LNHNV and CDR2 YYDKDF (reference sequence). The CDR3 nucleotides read TGTGCCACCAGTACAGGGGGCCGGGAAGAGCAGTACTTC. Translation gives CATSTGGREEQYF.

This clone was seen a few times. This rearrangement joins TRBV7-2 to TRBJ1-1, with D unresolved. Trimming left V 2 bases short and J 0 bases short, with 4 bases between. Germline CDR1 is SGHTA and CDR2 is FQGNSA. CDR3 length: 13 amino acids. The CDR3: CASSLQMNTEAFF. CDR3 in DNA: TGTGCCAGCAGCTTACAGATGAACACTGAAGCTTTCTTT.

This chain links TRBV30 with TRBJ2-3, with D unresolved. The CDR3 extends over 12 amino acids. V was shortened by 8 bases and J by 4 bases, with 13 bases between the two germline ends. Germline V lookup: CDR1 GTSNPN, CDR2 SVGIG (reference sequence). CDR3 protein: CARHYPPDTQYF. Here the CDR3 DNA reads TGTGCCCGGCACTACCCTCCAGATACGCAGTATTTT.

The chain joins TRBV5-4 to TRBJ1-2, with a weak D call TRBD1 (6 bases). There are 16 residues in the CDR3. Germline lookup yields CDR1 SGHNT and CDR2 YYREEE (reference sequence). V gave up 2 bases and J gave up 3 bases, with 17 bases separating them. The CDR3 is CASSFGAGGAHYGYTF. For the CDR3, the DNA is TGTGCCAGCAGCTTCGGGGCGGGGGGCGCGCACTATGGCTACACCTTC. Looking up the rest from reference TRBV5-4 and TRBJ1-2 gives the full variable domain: ETGVTQSPTHLIKTRGQQVTLRCSSQSGHNTVSWYQQALGQGPQFIFQYYREEENGRGNFPPRFSGLQFPNYSSELNVNALELDDSALYLCASSFGAGGAHYGYTFGSGTRLTVV.

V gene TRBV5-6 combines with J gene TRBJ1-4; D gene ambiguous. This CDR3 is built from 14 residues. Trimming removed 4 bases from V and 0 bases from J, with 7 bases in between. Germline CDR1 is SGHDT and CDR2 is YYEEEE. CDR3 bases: TGTGCCAGCAGCGGAGTTGCAACTAATGAAAAACTGTTTTTT. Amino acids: CASSGVATNEKLFF. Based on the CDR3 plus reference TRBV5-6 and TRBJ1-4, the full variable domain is DAGVTQSPTHLIKTRGQQVTLRCSPKSGHDTVSWYQQALGQGPQFIFQYYEEEERQRGNFPDRFSGHQFPNYSSELNVNALLLGDSALYLCASSGVATNEKLFFGSGTQLSVL.

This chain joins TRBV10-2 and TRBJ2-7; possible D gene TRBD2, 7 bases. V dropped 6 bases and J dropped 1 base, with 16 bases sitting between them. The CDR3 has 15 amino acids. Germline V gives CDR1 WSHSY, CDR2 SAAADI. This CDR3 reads CASREEGGGSYEQYF. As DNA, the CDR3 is TGCGCCAGCAGGGAGGAAGGGGGAGGGTCCTACGAGCAGTACTTC.

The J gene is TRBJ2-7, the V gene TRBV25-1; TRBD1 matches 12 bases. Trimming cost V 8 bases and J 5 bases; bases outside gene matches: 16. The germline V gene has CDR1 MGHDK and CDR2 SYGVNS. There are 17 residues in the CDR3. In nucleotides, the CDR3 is TGTGCCAGCGGTGCATGGGACAGGGACAGGGGGCATCACGAGCAGTACTTC. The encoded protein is CASGAWDRDRGHHEQYF.

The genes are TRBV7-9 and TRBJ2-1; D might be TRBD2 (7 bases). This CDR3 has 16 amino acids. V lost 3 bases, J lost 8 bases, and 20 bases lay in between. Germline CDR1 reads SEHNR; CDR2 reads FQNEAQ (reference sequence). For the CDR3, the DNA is TGTGCCAGCAGCTTTGGGTCGGGGGGCCCTTGGGATGAGCAGTTCTTC. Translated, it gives CASSFGSGGPWDEQFF. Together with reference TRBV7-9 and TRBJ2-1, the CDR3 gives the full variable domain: DTGVSQNPRHKITKRGQNVTFRCDPISEHNRLYWYRQTLGQGPEFLTYFQNEAQLEKSRLLSDRFSAERPKGSFSTLEIQRTEQGDSAMYLCASSFGSGGPWDEQFFGPGTRLTVL.

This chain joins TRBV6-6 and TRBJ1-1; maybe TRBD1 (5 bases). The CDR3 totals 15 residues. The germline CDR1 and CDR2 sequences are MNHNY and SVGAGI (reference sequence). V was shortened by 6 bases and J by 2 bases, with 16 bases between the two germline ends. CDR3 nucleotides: TGTGCCAGCAGATCAAGAACAGGTTCCAACACTGAAGCTTTCTTT. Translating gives CASRSRTGSNTEAFF.

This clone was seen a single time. Here the CDR3 DNA reads TGTGCCAGCAGCCGATCGCGGGACAGGGCTGGCTACACCTTC. This sequence encodes CASSRSRDRAGYTF. The rearrangement joins TRBV11-1 to TRBJ1-2; 9 bases fit TRBD1. Germline V gene data show CDR1 as SGHAT and CDR2 as FQDESV (reference sequence). The CDR3 has 14 amino acids. V lost 5 bases, J lost 7 bases, and 8 bases stayed unmatched. Supplemented by reference TRBV11-1 and TRBJ1-2, the full variable domain reads EAEVAQSPRYKITEKSQAVAFWCDPISGHATLYWYRQILGQGPELLVQFQDESVVDDSQLPKDRFSAERLKGVDSTLKIQPAELGDSAMYLCASSRSRDRAGYTFGSGTRLTVV.

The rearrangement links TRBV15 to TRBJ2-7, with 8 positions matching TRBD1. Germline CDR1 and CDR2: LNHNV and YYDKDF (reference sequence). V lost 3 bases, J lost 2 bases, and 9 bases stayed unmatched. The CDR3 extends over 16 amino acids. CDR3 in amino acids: CATSSERDRPPYEQYF. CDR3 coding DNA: TGTGCCACCAGCAGCGAACGGGACAGGCCTCCCTACGAGCAGTACTTC.

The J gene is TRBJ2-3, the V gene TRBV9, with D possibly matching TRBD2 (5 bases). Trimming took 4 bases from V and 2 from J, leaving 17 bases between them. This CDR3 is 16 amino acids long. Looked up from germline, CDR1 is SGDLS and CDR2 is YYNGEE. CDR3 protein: CASSSQRTLTTDTQYF. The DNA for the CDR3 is TGTGCCAGCAGCTCCCAGAGGACTCTTACCACAGATACGCAGTATTTT.

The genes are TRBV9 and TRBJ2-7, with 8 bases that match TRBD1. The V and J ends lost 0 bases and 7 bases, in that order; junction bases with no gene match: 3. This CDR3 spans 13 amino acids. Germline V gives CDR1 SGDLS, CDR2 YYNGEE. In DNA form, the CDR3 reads TGTGCCAGCAGCGTAGCGGGACAGGAAGAGCAGTACTTC. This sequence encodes CASSVAGQEEQYF.

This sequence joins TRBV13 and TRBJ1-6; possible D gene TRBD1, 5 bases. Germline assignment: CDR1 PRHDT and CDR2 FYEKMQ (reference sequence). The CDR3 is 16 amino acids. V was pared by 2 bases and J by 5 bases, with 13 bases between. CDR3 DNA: TGTGCCAGCAGCTTACAGGGTTGGGGGGATAATTCACCCCTCCACTTT. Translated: CASSLQGWGDNSPLHF.

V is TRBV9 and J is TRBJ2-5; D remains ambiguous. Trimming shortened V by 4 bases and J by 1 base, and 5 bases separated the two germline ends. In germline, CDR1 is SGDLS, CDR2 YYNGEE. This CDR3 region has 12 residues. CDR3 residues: CASSTSQETQYF. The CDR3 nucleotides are TGTGCCAGCAGCACAAGCCAAGAGACCCAGTACTTC.

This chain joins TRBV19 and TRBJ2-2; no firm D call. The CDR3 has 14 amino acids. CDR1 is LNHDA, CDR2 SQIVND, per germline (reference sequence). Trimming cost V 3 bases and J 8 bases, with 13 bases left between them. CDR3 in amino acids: CASSIWLEAGELFF. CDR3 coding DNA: TGTGCCAGTAGTATCTGGTTAGAGGCGGGGGAGCTGTTTTTT. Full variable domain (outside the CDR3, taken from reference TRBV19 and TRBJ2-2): DGGITQSPKYLFRKEGQNVTLSCEQNLNHDAMYWYRQDPGQGLRLIYYSQIVNDFQKGDIAEGYSVSREKKESFPLTVTSAQKNPTAFYLCASSIWLEAGELFFGEGSRLTVL.

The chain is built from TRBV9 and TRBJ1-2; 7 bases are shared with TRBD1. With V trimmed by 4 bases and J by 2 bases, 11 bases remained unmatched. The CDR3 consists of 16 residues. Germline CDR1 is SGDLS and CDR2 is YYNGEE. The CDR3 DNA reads TGTGCCAGCAGCTTGAACACAGGGGATTTAAACTATGGCTACACCTTC. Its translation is CASSLNTGDLNYGYTF.

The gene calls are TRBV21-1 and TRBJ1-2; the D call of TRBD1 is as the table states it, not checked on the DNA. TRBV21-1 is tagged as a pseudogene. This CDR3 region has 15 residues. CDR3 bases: TGTGCCAGCAGCATCCGGACAGGGGAAAACTATGGCTACACCTTC. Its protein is CASSIRTGENYGYTF.

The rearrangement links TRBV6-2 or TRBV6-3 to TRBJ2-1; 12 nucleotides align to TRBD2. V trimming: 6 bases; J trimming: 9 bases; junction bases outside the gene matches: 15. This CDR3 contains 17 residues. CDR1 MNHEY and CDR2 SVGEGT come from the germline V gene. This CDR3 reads CASSFGTSGLPLFEQFF. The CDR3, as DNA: TGTGCCAGCAGCTTCGGGACTAGCGGGCTCCCCTTATTTGAGCAGTTCTTC.

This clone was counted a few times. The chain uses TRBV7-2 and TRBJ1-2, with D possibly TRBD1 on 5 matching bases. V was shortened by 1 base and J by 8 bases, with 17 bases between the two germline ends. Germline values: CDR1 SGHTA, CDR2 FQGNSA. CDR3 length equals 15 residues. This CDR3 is CASSLVGQGIGGYTF. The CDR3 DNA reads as TGTGCCAGCAGCTTAGTGGGTCAGGGAATAGGCGGCTACACCTTC.

CDR3 in amino acids: CASSVPAGEANTGELFF. The DNA for the CDR3 is TGTGCCAGCAGCGTACCAGCGGGAGAGGCGAACACCGGGGAGCTGTTTTTT. The V call is TRBV9, the J call TRBJ2-2, with 8 nucleotides matching TRBD2. With 1 base clipped from V and 0 bases from J, the junction kept 5 bases outside the gene matches. This CDR3 has 17 amino acids. Germline assignment: CDR1 SGDLS and CDR2 YYNGEE.

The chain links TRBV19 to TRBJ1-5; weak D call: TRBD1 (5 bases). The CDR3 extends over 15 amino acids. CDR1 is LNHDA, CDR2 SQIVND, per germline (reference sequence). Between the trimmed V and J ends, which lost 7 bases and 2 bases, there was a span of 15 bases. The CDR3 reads CASTIEGVGNQPQHF. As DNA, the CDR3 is TGTGCCAGTACCATTGAAGGGGTCGGCAATCAGCCCCAGCATTTT.

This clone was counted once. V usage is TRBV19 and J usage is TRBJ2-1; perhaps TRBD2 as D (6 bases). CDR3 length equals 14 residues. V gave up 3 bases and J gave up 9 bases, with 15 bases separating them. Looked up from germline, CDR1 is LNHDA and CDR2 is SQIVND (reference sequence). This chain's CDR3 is CASSITGVRGEQFF. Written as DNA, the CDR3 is TGTGCCAGTAGTATCACGGGAGTGAGGGGTGAGCAGTTCTTC.

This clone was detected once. The CDR3, as DNA: TGTGCCAGCAGTTACTCGGCAGATTACAATGAGCAGTTCTTC. Translation: CASSYSADYNEQFF. V and J are TRBV6-5 and TRBJ2-1; D not resolved. The CDR3 has 14 residues. Germline CDR1 reads MNHEY; CDR2 reads SVGAGI. Trimming removed 0 bases at V and 4 bases at J, with 7 bases between.

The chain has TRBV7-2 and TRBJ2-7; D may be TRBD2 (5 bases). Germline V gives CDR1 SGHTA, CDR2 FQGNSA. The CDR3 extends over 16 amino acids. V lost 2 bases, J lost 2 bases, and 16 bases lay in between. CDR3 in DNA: TGTGCCAGCAGCTTATCAGGAGGAGTGGGCACCTACGAGCAGTACTTC. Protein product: CASSLSGGVGTYEQYF.

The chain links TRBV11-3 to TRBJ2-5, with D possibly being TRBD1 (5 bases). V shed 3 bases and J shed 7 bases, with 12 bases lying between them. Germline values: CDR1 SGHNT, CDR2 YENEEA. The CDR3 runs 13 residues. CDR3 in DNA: TGTGCCAGCAGCTTTGACCTAAGGGGGACCCAGTACTTC. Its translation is CASSFDLRGTQYF.

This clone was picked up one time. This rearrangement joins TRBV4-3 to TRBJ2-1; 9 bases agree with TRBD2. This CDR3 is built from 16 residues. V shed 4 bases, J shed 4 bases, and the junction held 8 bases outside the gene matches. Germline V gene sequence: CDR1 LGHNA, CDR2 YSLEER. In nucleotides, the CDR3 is TGCGCCAGCAGCCTGGTGGCACTAGCGGGTTACAATGAGCAGTTCTTC. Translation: CASSLVALAGYNEQFF.